The 29 T cell receptor beta chains presented below share a single source sample, sequenced in a study of OX40 agonist ivuxolimab in advanced cancers. Sequencing was performed with immunoSEQ multiplex PCR; in TCRdb, only in-frame clones are kept and a portion is missing. The table includes roughly 70,000 clones, just over 85% detected once. Here the sequenced sample was CD4+ or CD8+ T cells sorted from blood, taken in a trial of the OX40 agonist ivuxolimab. The source is an adult with an advanced solid tumor such as melanoma, head and neck, liver or kidney cancer.

This chain connects TRBV4-3 to TRBJ2-2; D might be TRBD2 (5 bases). The CDR3 runs to 16 residues. CDR1 and CDR2 from the germline V gene are LGHNA and YSLEER. Trimming shortened V by 5 bases and J by 0 bases, and 13 bases separated the two germline ends. The CDR3 nucleotides are TGCGCCAGCAGCGAACAGACTATATCGAACACCGGGGAGCTGTTTTTT. As protein: CASSEQTISNTGELFF.

This clone has a single count. The genes are TRBV18 and TRBJ2-1, with TRBD2 matching 13 bases. V dropped 2 bases and J dropped 8; count of bases not matched to a gene: 3. The germline CDR1 and CDR2 sequences are KGHSH and LQKENI. The CDR3 spans 15 residues. CDR3 residues: CASSPGLAGEYEQFF. CDR3 sequence (DNA): TGTGCCAGCTCACCAGGACTAGCGGGGGAATATGAGCAGTTCTTC.

The chain recombines TRBV30 with TRBJ1-6; maybe TRBD1 (5 bases). The V end lost 0 bases, the J end lost 8 bases, and 14 bases lay between the germline ends. The CDR3 extends over 15 amino acids. The germline V gene has CDR1 GTSNPN and CDR2 SVGIG (reference sequence). The CDR3: CAWSVPTVSDSPLHF. CDR3 nucleotide sequence: TGTGCCTGGAGTGTTCCGACAGTGTCGGATTCACCCCTCCACTTT. The whole variable domain, remainder taken from reference TRBV30 and TRBJ1-6, is SQTIHQWPATLVQPVGSPLSLECTVEGTSNPNLYWYRQAAGRGLQLLFYSVGIGQISSEVPQNLSASRPQDRQFILSSKKLLLSDSGFYLCAWSVPTVSDSPLHFGNGTRLTVT.

The rearrangement links TRBV5-1 to TRBJ2-1; weak D call: TRBD1 (6 bases). This CDR3 has 16 residues. Per the germline V gene, CDR1 is SGHRS and CDR2 is YFSETQ. Trimming took 0 bases from V and 8 from J, leaving 18 bases between them. CDR3 DNA sequence: TGCGCCAGCAGCTTGGCCGCAGGGGTGGCGATTGATGAGCAGTTCTTC. Protein: CASSLAAGVAIDEQFF.

The V and J genes are TRBV19 and TRBJ1-1, with TRBD1 as a possible D gene (5 bases). V lost 6 bases and J 2 bases, leaving 16 bases between the germline ends. Germline V gives CDR1 LNHDA, CDR2 SQIVND (reference sequence). This CDR3 comprises 15 residues. CDR3 DNA sequence: TGTGCCAGTAGGGGGGTCGGGGGGTCAAACACTGAAGCTTTCTTT. This encodes CASRGVGGSNTEAFF. The full variable domain, its missing parts supplied by reference TRBV19 and TRBJ1-1, is DGGITQSPKYLFRKEGQNVTLSCEQNLNHDAMYWYRQDPGQGLRLIYYSQIVNDFQKGDIAEGYSVSREKKESFPLTVTSAQKNPTAFYLCASRGVGGSNTEAFFGQGTRLTVV.

The chain couples TRBV9 to TRBJ1-6; TRBD1 agrees at 7 bases. J lost 9 bases, V lost 6 bases, and 12 bases had no gene match. Looked up from germline, CDR1 is SGDLS and CDR2 is YYNGEE. This CDR3 comprises 15 residues. The CDR3, as DNA: TGTGCCAGCACCTGGGGACAGAGGGGAACTTCACCCCTCCACTTT. Translated, it gives CASTWGQRGTSPLHF.

This clone was recorded once. This chain joins TRBV25-1 and TRBJ1-4; D uncertain. Germline V lookup: CDR1 MGHDK, CDR2 SYGVNS. With 7 bases removed from V and 0 bases from J, the gap between germline ends came to 12 bases. The CDR3 has 15 residues. Written as DNA, the CDR3 is TGTGCCAGCACCCCCCACTCCACAACTAATGAAAAACTGTTTTTT. This sequence encodes CASTPHSTTNEKLFF.

This clone has a handful of counts. The chain employs TRBV7-2 and TRBJ1-5; unclear D gene. CDR1 is SGHTA and CDR2 is FQGNSA in the germline V gene. The CDR3 consists of 15 residues. Trimming removed 2 bases at V and 4 bases at J, with 12 bases between. CDR3 bases: TGTGCCAGCAGCTTAATAATGGGAATAAATCAGCCCCAGCATTTT. It yields the protein CASSLIMGINQPQHF.

This clone was picked up one time. This chain connects TRBV30 to TRBJ2-4; TRBD1 is a possible D gene (6 bases). Per the germline V gene, CDR1 is GTSNPN and CDR2 is SVGIG (reference sequence). CDR3 length equals 12 residues. Trimming cost V 1 base and J 13 bases, with 14 bases left between them. This chain's CDR3 is CAWSADSESQYF. CDR3 in DNA: TGTGCCTGGAGTGCGGACAGTGAGTCCCAGTACTTC.

The chain has TRBV2 and TRBJ2-5; the D call may be TRBD1 or TRBD2 (6 bases each). This CDR3 region has 14 residues. Trimming shortened V by 11 bases and J by 2 bases, and 18 bases separated the two germline ends. The germline CDR1 and CDR2 sequences are SNHLY and FYNNEI. The CDR3 DNA follows: TGTGCCTTCGGGGGCCGGACGGGACAAGAGACCCAGTACTTC. Encoded protein: CAFGGRTGQETQYF.

The gene calls are TRBV29-1 and TRBJ1-1; D not resolved. Germline V gene sequence: CDR1 SQVTM, CDR2 ANQGSEA. Trimming removed 5 bases from V and 2 bases from J, with 12 bases in between. This CDR3 has 13 amino acids. CDR3 DNA sequence: TGCAGCGTTCGCTGGGCCTACAACACTGAAGCTTTCTTT. This translates into CSVRWAYNTEAFF.

CDR3 in DNA: TGTGCCAGCAGCTTGGGACGGGACACAGATACGCAGTATTTT. Amino acid sequence: CASSLGRDTDTQYF. The V and J genes are TRBV11-3 and TRBJ2-3; D may correspond to TRBD1 or TRBD2 (5 bases each). The germline CDR1 and CDR2 sequences are SGHNT and YENEEA. V lost 3 bases and J 2 bases, leaving 9 bases between the germline ends. The CDR3 runs 14 residues.

This clone came up a few times. The chain combines TRBV29-1 with TRBJ2-3; D possibly corresponds to TRBD2 (6 bases). Germline V gives CDR1 SQVTM, CDR2 ANQGSEA. V was trimmed by 2 bases and J by 4 bases, leaving 13 bases between them. The CDR3 has 14 residues. CDR3 DNA: TGCAGCGTTGAACCGGCGGGGCGGTCAGATACGCAGTATTTT. Protein sequence: CSVEPAGRSDTQYF.

For this clone: The germline gene is not matched at one end of the junction; a read error may be the cause. The chain is built from TRBV6-5 and TRBJ1-1; 9 bases are a match to TRBD1. The CDR3 sequence is 13 residues long. Germline lookup yields CDR1 MNHEY and CDR2 SVGAGI. CDR3 region: CASSYSLGTGSLF. Here the CDR3 DNA reads TGTGCCAGCAGTTACTCCTTAGGGACAGGGTCTCTCTTT.

The rearrangement uses TRBV7-2 and TRBJ1-1; 7 nucleotides align to TRBD1. Trimming cost V 4 bases and J 0 bases; bases outside gene matches: 17. The length of the CDR3 is 19 residues. Germline CDR1 reads SGHTA; CDR2 reads FQGNSA. In nucleotides, the CDR3 is TGTGCCAGCAGCTCCCCAACGACAAGGGGGCGGCTTATGAACACTGAAGCTTTCTTT. Amino acid sequence: CASSSPTTRGRLMNTEAFF.

This clone was seen a few times. V gene TRBV27 combines with J gene TRBJ2-3, with D perhaps matching TRBD1 or TRBD2 (6 bases each). The CDR3 runs 17 residues. Germline V gene sequence: CDR1 MNHEY, CDR2 SMNVEV (reference sequence). Trimming shortened V by 5 bases and J by 0 bases, and 18 bases separated the two germline ends. The CDR3 DNA follows: TGTGCCAGCAGTCCCACAACCCGGGGGCTTAGCACAGATACGCAGTATTTT. Translating gives CASSPTTRGLSTDTQYF.

This chain links TRBV10-3 with TRBJ1-2; D may be TRBD1 (6 bases). V was shortened by 6 bases and J by 4 bases, with 12 bases between the two germline ends. Germline loops: CDR1 ENHRY, CDR2 SYGVKD. This CDR3 comprises 13 residues. For the CDR3, the DNA is TGTGCCATCAGGACGGACAGCCTCTATGGCTACACCTTC. Translation gives CAIRTDSLYGYTF.

This clone was seen only once. The chain carries TRBV6-1 and TRBJ2-5; D is perhaps TRBD1 (6 bases). CDR1 is MNHNS and CDR2 is SASEGT in the germline V gene. The CDR3 runs 12 residues. V was clipped by 10 bases and J by 5 bases, with 14 bases between them. The DNA for the CDR3 is TGTGCCACCTTAACAGGGCGCGAGACCCAGTACTTC. Translated, it gives CATLTGRETQYF.

The V call is TRBV5-1, the J call TRBJ2-1; a possible D gene is TRBD2 (7 bases). Germline lookup yields CDR1 SGHRS and CDR2 YFSETQ. The CDR3 has 15 residues. Trimming stripped 4 bases from V and 6 bases from J, with 17 bases between. CDR3 nucleotides: TGCGCCAGCAGCGGGGGGGCCGGAGGACCCAATGAGCAGTTCTTC. It specifies CASSGGAGGPNEQFF.

This clone was counted a single time. The identical CDR3 is also encoded by other nucleotide sequences in the sample. The chain links TRBV14 to TRBJ1-6, with 7 nucleotides matching TRBD1. The germline V gene has CDR1 SGHDN and CDR2 FVKESK. CDR3 length: 16 residues. Trimming cost V 1 base and J 9 bases; bases outside gene matches: 9. The CDR3 spells CASSQVGGRGGSPLHF. Written as DNA, the CDR3 is TGTGCCAGCAGCCAAGTAGGGGGCCGGGGGGGTTCACCCCTCCACTTT.

The rearrangement uses TRBV9 and TRBJ2-3; D is undetermined. The V gene lost 0 bases and the J gene lost 0 bases, with 11 bases spanning the gap. The CDR3 runs to 16 residues. Germline CDR1 reads SGDLS; CDR2 reads YYNGEE. CDR3 residues: CASSVGSTKSTDTQYF. As DNA, the CDR3 is TGTGCCAGCAGCGTAGGTAGCACTAAAAGCACAGATACGCAGTATTTT. The full variable domain, in which reference TRBV9 and TRBJ2-3 provide the parts outside the CDR3, is DSGVTQTPKHLITATGQRVTLRCSPRSGDLSVYWYQQSLDQGLQFLIQYYNGEERAKGNILERFSAQQFPDLHSELNLSSLELGDSALYFCASSVGSTKSTDTQYFGPGTRLTVL.

This sequence joins TRBV6-6 and TRBJ1-2; D is uncertain. This CDR3 has 14 residues. Trimming shortened V by 3 bases and J by 0 bases, and 8 bases separated the two germline ends. Germline values: CDR1 MNHNY, CDR2 SVGAGI (reference sequence). The CDR3 here is CASSYLSPNYGYTF. CDR3 nucleotides: TGTGCCAGCAGTTATCTTTCGCCTAACTATGGCTACACCTTC.

The chain carries TRBV19 and TRBJ2-5; 8 bases agree with TRBD2. J gave up 2 bases and V 3 bases, and 11 bases lay outside the gene matches. Germline loops: CDR1 LNHDA, CDR2 SQIVND (reference sequence). The CDR3 runs 17 residues. CDR3 loop: CASSMAGGHGAQETQYF. Written as DNA, the CDR3 is TGTGCCAGTAGTATGGCGGGGGGCCACGGGGCACAAGAGACCCAGTACTTC.

This sequence joins TRBV5-1 and TRBJ1-4; 9 bases agree with TRBD1. With 4 bases clipped from V and 7 bases from J, the junction kept 2 bases outside the gene matches. The CDR3 spans 13 residues. Germline loops: CDR1 SGHRS, CDR2 YFSETQ. CDR3 region: CASSGQGTEKLFF. CDR3 DNA: TGCGCCAGCAGCGGACAGGGGACTGAAAAACTGTTTTTT.

The chain uses TRBV25-1 and TRBJ1-2; 7 bases line up with TRBD1. Per the germline V gene, CDR1 is MGHDK and CDR2 is SYGVNS. This CDR3 spans 12 amino acids. The trim removed 7 bases at V and 5 bases at J, leaving 4 bases unmatched. The CDR3 nucleotides read TGTGCCAGCACCCTGACAGGGTATGGCTACACCTTC. Amino acid sequence: CASTLTGYGYTF.

The chain has TRBV9 and TRBJ2-7, with D possibly TRBD2 on 5 matching bases. Germline loops: CDR1 SGDLS, CDR2 YYNGEE. This CDR3 has 16 amino acids. Trimming left V 0 bases short and J 2 bases short, with 15 bases between. The CDR3 DNA reads as TGTGCCAGCAGCGTAGAAGGCACCCGAGGGACCTACGAGCAGTACTTC. Its protein is CASSVEGTRGTYEQYF.

The chain carries TRBV27 and TRBJ2-5; 7 bases map to TRBD1. The V and J ends lost 4 bases and 4 bases, in that order; junction bases with no gene match: 6. CDR1 and CDR2 (germline): MNHEY, SMNVEV (reference sequence). The CDR3 contains 14 residues. CDR3 DNA sequence: TGTGCCAGCAGTTCGTACAGGGGTCGAGAGACCCAGTACTTC. Translating it yields CASSSYRGRETQYF.

This sequence joins TRBV5-6 and TRBJ2-3, with D perhaps matching TRBD2 (5 bases). This CDR3 contains 15 residues. V was trimmed by 2 bases and J by 8 bases, leaving 18 bases between them. Germline CDR1 reads SGHDT; CDR2 reads YYEEEE. The CDR3 bases are TGTGCCAGCAGCTTAGGACTGGGAAGGGAGCGTACGCAGTATTTT. As protein: CASSLGLGRERTQYF.

This chain uses TRBV5-1 with TRBJ2-3; TRBD2 matches 7 bases. The J segment lost 6 bases and the V segment lost 5 bases, leaving 12 bases of the junction unmatched. The CDR3 extends over 15 amino acids. Per the germline V gene, CDR1 is SGHRS and CDR2 is YFSETQ. DNA for the CDR3: TGCGCCAGCAGGGCGAGCGGGGATTCTTTGGATACGCAGTATTTT. It yields the protein CASRASGDSLDTQYF.